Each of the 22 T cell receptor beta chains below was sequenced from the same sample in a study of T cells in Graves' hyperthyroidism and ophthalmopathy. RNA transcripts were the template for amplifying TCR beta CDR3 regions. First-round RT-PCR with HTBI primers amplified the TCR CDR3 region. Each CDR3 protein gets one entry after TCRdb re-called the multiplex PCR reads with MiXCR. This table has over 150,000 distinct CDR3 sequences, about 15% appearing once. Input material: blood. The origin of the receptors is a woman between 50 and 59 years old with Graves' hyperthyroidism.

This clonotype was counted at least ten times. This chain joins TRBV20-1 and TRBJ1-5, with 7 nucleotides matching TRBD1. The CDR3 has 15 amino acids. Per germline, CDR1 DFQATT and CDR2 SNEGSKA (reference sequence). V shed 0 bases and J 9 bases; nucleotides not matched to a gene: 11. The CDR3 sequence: CSARETGPYPGPQHF. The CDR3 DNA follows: TGCAGTGCTAGAGAGACAGGGCCTTATCCAGGGCCCCAGCATTTT.

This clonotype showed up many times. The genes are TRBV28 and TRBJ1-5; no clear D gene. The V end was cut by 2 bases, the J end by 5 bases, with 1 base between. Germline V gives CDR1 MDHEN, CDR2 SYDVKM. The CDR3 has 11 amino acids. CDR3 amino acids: CASSLDQPQHF. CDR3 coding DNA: TGTGCCAGCAGTTTAGATCAGCCCCAGCATTTT.

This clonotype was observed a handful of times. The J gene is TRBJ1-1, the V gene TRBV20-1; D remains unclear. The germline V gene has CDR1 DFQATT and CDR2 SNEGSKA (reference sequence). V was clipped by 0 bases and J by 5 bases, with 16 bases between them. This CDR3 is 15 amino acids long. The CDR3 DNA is TGCAGTGCTAGAGATGTGGGCAGCGCAAAGACTGAAGCTTTCTTT. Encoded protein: CSARDVGSAKTEAFF.

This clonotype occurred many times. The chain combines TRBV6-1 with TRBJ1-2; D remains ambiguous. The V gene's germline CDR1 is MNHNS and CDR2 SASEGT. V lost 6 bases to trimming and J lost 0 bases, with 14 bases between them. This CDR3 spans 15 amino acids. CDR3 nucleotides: TGTGCCAGCAGGAACGGTGCCGGCCCTAACTATGGCTACACCTTC. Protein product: CASRNGAGPNYGYTF.

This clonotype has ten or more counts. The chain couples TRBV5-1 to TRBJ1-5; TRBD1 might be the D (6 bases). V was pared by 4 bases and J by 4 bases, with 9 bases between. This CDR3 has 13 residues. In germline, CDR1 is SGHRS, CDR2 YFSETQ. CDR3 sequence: CASSRGVNQPQHF. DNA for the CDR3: TGCGCCAGCAGCAGGGGGGTGAATCAGCCCCAGCATTTT.

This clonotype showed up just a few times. CDR3 residues: CASSPRAPTFNEKLFF. The CDR3 nucleotides are TGTGCCAGCTCACCAAGAGCCCCGACCTTTAATGAAAAACTGTTTTTT. This chain joins TRBV18 and TRBJ1-4, with D uncertain. Trimming stripped 2 bases from V and 4 bases from J, with 14 bases between. Germline V gene data show CDR1 as KGHSH and CDR2 as LQKENI. This CDR3 has 16 residues.

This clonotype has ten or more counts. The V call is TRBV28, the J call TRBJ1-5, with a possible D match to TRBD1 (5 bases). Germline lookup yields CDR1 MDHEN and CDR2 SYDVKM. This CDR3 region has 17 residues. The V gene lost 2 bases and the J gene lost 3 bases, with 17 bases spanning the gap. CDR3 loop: CASSLPLTVGVNQPQHF. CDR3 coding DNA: TGTGCCAGCAGTTTACCCCTAACGGTAGGGGTCAATCAGCCCCAGCATTTT.

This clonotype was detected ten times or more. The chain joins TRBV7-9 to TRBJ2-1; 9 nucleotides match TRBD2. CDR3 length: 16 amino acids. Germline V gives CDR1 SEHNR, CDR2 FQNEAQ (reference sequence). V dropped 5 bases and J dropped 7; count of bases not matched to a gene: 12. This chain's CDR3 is CASSPLRSGGINEQFF. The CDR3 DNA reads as TGTGCCAGCAGCCCCCTTCGGAGCGGGGGGATTAATGAGCAGTTCTTC.

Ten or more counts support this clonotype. The CDR3 DNA is TGTGCCAGCAATCTTCTGGGACAGCCCCAGCATTTT. Protein: CASNLLGQPQHF. The chain recombines TRBV28 with TRBJ1-5; no firm D call. Germline CDR1 MDHEN, CDR2 SYDVKM. Trimming removed 7 bases from V and 7 bases from J, with 11 bases in between. This CDR3 spans 12 amino acids.

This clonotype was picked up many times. The CDR3: CASSDSYSNQPQHF. The CDR3 bases are TGTGCCAGCTCTGACAGTTATAGCAATCAGCCCCAGCATTTT. The V call is TRBV18, the J call TRBJ1-5, with D possibly matching TRBD1 (5 bases). Germline V lookup: CDR1 KGHSH, CDR2 LQKENI. The CDR3 is made up of 14 amino acids. Trimming cost V 6 bases and J 0 bases, with 9 bases left between them. Using reference TRBV18 and TRBJ1-5 for the parts outside the CDR3, the full variable domain is NAGVMQNPRHLVRRRGQEARLRCSPMKGHSHVYWYRQLPEEGLKFMVYLQKENIIDESGMPKERFSAEFPKEGPSILRIQQVVRGDSAAYFCASSDSYSNQPQHFGDGTRLSIL.

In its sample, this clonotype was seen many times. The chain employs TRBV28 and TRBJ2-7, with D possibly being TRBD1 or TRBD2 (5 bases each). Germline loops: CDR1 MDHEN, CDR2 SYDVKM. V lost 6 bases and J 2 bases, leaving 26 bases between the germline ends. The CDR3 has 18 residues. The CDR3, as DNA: TGTGCCAGCAGCCCCCTCACCCTAACAACTGGGGGACCCTACGAGCAGTACTTC. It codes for CASSPLTLTTGGPYEQYF.

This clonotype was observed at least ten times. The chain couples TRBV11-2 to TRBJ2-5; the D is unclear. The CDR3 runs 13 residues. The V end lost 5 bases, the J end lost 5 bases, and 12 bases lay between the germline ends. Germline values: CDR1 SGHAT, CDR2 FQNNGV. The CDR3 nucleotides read TGTGCCAGCAGCCCGAGATCGAGGGAGACCCAGTACTTC. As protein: CASSPRSRETQYF.

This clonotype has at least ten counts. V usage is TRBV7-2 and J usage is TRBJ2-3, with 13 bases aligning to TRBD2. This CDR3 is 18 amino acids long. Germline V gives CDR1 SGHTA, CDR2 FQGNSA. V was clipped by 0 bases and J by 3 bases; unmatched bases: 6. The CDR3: CASSLAITSGGATDTQYF. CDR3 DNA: TGTGCCAGCAGCTTAGCGATAACTAGCGGGGGGGCAACAGATACGCAGTATTTT.

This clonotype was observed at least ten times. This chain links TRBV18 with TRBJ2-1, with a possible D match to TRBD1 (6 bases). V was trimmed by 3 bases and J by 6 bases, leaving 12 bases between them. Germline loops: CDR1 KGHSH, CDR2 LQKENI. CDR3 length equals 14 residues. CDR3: CASSPPGQRNEQFF. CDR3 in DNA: TGTGCCAGCTCACCTCCGGGACAACGCAATGAGCAGTTCTTC.

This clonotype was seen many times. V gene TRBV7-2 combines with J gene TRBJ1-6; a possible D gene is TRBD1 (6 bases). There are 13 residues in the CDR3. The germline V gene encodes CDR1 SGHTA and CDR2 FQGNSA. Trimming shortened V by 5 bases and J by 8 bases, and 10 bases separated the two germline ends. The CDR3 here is CASSINRDSPLHF. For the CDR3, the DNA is TGTGCCAGCAGCATAAACAGGGATTCACCCCTCCACTTT.

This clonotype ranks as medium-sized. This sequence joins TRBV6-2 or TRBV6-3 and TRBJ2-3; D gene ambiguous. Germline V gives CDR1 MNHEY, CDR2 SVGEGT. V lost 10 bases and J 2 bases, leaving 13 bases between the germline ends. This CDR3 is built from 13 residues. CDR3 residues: CATSRTDTDTQYF. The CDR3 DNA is TGTGCCACTTCTCGGACCGACACAGATACGCAGTATTTT.

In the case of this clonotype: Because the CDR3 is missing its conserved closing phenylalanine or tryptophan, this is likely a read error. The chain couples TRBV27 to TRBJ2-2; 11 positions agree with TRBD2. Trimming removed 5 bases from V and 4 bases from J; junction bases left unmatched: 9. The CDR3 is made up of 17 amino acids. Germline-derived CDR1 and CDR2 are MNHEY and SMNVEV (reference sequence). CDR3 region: CASSRLAGGPITGELFL. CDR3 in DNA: TGTGCCAGCAGTCGATTAGCGGGGGGGCCTATCACCGGGGAGCTGTTTCTT.

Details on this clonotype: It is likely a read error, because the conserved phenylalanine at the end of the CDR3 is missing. CDR3 in amino acids: CASLVRAGFAGQPQHS. CDR3 sequence (DNA): TGTGCCAGCCTAGTCAGGGCGGGGTTCGCGGGACAGCCCCAGCATTCT. The gene calls are TRBV19 and TRBJ1-5, with TRBD1 as a possible D gene (5 bases). Trimming stripped 9 bases from V and 7 bases from J, with 25 bases between. CDR1 and CDR2 (germline): LNHDA, SQIVND (reference sequence). The CDR3 is 16 residues long.

The CDR3 DNA sequence: TGCGCCAGCAGCTTTACGACCCAAAGCTGGGAGACCCAGTACTTC. Its translation: CASSFTTQSWETQYF. The chain uses TRBV5-1 and TRBJ2-5; no firm D call. CDR3 length: 15 residues. The V end lost 2 bases, the J end lost 5 bases, and 16 bases lay between the germline ends. Germline CDR1 reads SGHRS; CDR2 reads YFSETQ.

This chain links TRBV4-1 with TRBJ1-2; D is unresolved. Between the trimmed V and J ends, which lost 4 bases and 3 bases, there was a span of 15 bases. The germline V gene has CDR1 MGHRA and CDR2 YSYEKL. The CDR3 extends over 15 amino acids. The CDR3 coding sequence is TGCGCCAGCAGCCCCCGTCGGGAATCGGACTATGGCTACACCTTC. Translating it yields CASSPRRESDYGYTF.

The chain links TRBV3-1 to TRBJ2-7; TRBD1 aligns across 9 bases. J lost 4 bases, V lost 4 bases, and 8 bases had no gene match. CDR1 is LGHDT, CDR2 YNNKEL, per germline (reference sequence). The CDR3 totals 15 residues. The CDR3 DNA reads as TGTGCCAGCAGCCGCGACAGGGGGTCTTCATACGAGCAGTACTTC. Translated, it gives CASSRDRGSSYEQYF.

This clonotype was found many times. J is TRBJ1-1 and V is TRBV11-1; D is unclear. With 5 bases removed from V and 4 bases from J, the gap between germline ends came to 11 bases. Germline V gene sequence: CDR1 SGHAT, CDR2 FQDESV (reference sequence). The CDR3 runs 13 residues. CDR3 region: CASSRTGSTEAFF. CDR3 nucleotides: TGTGCCAGCAGCCGAACGGGGTCCACTGAAGCTTTCTTT.